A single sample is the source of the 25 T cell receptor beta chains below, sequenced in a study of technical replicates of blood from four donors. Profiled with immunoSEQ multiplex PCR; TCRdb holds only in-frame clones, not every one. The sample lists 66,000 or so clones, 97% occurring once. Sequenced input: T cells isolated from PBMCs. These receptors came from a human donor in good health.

CDR3 residues: CASSPLEGPGNIQYF. The CDR3 DNA follows: TGTGCCAGCAGCCCCCTGGAGGGGCCGGGGAACATTCAGTACTTC. The gene calls are TRBV5-4 and TRBJ2-4; D might be TRBD2 (6 bases). CDR3 length equals 15 residues. Germline loops: CDR1 SGHNT, CDR2 YYREEE (reference sequence). V shed 4 bases and J shed 7 bases, with 18 bases lying between them.

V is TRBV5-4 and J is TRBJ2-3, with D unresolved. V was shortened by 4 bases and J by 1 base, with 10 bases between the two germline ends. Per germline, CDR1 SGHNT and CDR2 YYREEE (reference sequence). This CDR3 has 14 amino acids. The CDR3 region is CASSIFTGTDTQYF. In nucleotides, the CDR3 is TGTGCCAGCAGCATTTTTACGGGCACAGATACGCAGTATTTT.

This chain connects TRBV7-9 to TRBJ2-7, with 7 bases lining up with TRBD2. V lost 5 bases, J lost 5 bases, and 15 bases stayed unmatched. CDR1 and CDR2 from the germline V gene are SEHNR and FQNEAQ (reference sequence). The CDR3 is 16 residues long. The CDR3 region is CASSPTPAGRAHEQYF. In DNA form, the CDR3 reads TGTGCCAGCAGCCCTACCCCAGCGGGGAGAGCCCACGAGCAGTACTTC. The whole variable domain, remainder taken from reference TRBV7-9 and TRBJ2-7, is DTGVSQNPRHKITKRGQNVTFRCDPISEHNRLYWYRQTLGQGPEFLTYFQNEAQLEKSRLLSDRFSAERPKGSFSTLEIQRTEQGDSAMYLCASSPTPAGRAHEQYFGPGTRLTVT.

The CDR3 reads CASSTRSGANVLTF. In DNA form, the CDR3 reads TGTGCCAGCAGTACACGCTCTGGGGCCAACGTCCTGACTTTC. This chain uses TRBV27 with TRBJ2-6; D is ambiguous. The V gene lost 5 bases and the J gene lost 0 bases, with 5 bases spanning the gap. The length of the CDR3 is 14 residues. Germline assignment: CDR1 MNHEY and CDR2 SMNVEV (reference sequence).

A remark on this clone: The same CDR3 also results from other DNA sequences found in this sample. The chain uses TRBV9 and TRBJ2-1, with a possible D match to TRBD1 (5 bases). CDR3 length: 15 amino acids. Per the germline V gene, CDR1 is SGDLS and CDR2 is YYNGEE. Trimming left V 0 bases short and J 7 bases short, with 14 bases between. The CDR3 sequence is CASSVGQGRGNEQFF. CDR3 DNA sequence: TGTGCCAGCAGCGTAGGGCAGGGAAGGGGAAATGAGCAGTTCTTC.

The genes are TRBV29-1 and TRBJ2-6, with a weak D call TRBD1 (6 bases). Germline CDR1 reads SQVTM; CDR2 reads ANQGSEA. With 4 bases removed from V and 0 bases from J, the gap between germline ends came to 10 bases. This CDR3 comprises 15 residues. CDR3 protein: CSVGDTFSGANVLTF. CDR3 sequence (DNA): TGCAGCGTTGGGGACACGTTCTCTGGGGCCAACGTCCTGACTTTC.

The CDR3 loop is CASSSRLYQETQYF. The CDR3 nucleotides are TGTGCCAGCAGCTCGCGACTGTACCAAGAGACCCAGTACTTC. The rearrangement uses TRBV5-4 and TRBJ2-5; D gene unclear. Germline CDR1 and CDR2: SGHNT and YYREEE (reference sequence). The CDR3 contains 14 residues. V dropped 3 bases and J dropped 0 bases, with 9 bases sitting between them.

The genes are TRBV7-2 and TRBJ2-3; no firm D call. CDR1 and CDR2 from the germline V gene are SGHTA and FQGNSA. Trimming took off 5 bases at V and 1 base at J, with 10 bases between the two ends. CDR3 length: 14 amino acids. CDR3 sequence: CASSARLRTDTQYF. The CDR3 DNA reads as TGTGCCAGCAGCGCTCGACTTCGCACAGATACGCAGTATTTT.

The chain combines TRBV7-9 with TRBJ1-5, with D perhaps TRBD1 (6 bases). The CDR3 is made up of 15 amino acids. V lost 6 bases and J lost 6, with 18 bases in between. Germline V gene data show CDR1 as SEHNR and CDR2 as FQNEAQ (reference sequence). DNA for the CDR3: TGTGCCAGCAGTGATACAGGGAAAGTGGGTCAGCCCCAGCATTTT. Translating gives CASSDTGKVGQPQHF.

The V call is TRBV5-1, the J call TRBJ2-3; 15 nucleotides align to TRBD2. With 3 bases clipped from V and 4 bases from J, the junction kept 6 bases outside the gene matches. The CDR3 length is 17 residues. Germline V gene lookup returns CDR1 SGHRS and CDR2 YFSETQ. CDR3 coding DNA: TGCGCCAGCAGCTCCCGGACTAGCGGGGGGGCATCAGATACGCAGTATTTT. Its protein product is CASSSRTSGGASDTQYF.

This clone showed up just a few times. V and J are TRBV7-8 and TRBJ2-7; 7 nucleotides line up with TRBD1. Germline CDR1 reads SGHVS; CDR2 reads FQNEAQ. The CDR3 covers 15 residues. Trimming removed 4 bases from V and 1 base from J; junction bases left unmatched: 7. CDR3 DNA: TGTGCCAGCAGCTCGACAGGGCTTCTTTCCTACGAGCAGTACTTC. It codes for CASSSTGLLSYEQYF.

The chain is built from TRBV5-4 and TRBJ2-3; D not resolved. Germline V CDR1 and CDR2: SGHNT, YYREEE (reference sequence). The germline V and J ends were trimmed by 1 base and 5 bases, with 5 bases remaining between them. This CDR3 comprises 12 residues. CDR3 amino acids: CASSLSGDTQYF. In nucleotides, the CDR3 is TGTGCCAGCAGCTTGTCCGGAGATACGCAGTATTTT.

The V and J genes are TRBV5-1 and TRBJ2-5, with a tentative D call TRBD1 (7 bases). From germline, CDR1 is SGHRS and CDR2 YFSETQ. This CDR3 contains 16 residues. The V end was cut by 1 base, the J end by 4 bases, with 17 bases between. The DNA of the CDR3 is TGCGCCAGCAGCTTGTTGGAGGGGGCGATAGTAGAGACCCAGTACTTC. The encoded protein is CASSLLEGAIVETQYF.

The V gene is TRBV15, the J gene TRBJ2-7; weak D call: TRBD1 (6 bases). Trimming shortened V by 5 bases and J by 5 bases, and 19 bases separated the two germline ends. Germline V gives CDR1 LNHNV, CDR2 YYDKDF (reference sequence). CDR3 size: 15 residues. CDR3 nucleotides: TGTGCCACCAGCGGGGGCACCAGGGTGGGAAACGAGCAGTACTTC. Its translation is CATSGGTRVGNEQYF.

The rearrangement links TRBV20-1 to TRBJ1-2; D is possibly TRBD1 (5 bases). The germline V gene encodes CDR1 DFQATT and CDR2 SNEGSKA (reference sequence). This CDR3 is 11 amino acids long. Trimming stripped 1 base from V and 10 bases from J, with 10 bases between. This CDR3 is CSARAGGHYTF. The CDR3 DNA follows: TGCAGTGCTAGAGCCGGCGGACACTACACCTTC.

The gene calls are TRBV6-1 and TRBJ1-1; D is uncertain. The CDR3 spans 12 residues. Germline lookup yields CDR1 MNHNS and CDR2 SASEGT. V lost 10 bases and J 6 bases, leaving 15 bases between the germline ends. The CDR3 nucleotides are TGTGCCACCCGCACCCCTAGCCCTGAAGCTTTCTTT. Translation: CATRTPSPEAFF.

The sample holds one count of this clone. CDR3 sequence (DNA): TGTGCCAGCAGATGGGACACTTTCAATCAGCCCCAGCATTTT. Translated, it gives CASRWDTFNQPQHF. The chain recombines TRBV6-1 with TRBJ1-5; D might be TRBD1 (6 bases). This CDR3 is 14 amino acids long. The V and J ends lost 6 bases and 3 bases respectively, with 12 bases between them. Germline V gives CDR1 MNHNS, CDR2 SASEGT.

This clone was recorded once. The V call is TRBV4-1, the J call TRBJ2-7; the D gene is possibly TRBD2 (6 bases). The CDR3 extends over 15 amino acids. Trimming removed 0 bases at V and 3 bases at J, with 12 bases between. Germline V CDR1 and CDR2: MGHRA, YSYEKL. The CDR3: CASSQEMWGVYEQYF. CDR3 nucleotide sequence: TGCGCCAGCAGCCAAGAGATGTGGGGGGTCTACGAGCAGTACTTC.

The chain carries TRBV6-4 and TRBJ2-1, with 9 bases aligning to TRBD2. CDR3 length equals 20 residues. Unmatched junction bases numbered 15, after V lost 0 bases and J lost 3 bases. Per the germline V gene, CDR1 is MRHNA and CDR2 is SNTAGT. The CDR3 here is CASSDSFLLAGTHNYNEQFF. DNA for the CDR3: TGTGCCAGCAGTGACTCATTTTTGCTAGCGGGGACTCACAACTACAATGAGCAGTTCTTC.

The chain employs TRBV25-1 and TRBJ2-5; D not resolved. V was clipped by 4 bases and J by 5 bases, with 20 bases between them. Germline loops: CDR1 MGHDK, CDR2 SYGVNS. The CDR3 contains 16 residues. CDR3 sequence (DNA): TGTGCCAGCAGTGCAGGCCTTTTTGCGAATTTTGAGACCCAGTACTTC. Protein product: CASSAGLFANFETQYF.

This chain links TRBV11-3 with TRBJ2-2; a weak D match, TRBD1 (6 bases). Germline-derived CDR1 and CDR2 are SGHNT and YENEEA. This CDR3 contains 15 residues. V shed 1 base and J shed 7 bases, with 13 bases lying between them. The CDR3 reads CASSLGTGLGGELFF. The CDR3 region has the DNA TGTGCCAGCAGCTTAGGAACAGGGTTGGGCGGGGAGCTGTTTTTT.

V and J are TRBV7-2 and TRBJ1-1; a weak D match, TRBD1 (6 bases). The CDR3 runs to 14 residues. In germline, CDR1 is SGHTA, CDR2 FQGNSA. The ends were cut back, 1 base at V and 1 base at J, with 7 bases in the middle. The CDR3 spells CASSLDRENTEAFF. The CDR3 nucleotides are TGTGCCAGCAGCTTAGACAGGGAGAACACTGAAGCTTTCTTT.

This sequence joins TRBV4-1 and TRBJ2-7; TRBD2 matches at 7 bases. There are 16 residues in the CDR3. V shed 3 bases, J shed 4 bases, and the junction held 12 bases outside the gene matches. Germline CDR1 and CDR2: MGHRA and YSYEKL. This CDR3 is CASSHLLAGPFYEQYF. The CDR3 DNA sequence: TGCGCCAGCAGCCATCTTTTAGCGGGTCCCTTTTACGAGCAGTACTTC.

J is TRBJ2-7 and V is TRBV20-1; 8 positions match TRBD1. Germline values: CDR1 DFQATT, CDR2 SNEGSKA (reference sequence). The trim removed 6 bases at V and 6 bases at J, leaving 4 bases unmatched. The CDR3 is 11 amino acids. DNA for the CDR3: TGCAGTGCGGGAACAGGGGGCGAGCAGTACTTC. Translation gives CSAGTGGEQYF.

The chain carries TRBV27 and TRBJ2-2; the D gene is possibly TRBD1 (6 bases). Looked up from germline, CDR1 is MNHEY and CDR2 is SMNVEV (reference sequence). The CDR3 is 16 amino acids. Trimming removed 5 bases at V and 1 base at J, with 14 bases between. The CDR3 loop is CASSPWTDLNTGELFF. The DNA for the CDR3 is TGTGCCAGCAGTCCGTGGACAGACCTGAACACCGGGGAGCTGTTTTTT.